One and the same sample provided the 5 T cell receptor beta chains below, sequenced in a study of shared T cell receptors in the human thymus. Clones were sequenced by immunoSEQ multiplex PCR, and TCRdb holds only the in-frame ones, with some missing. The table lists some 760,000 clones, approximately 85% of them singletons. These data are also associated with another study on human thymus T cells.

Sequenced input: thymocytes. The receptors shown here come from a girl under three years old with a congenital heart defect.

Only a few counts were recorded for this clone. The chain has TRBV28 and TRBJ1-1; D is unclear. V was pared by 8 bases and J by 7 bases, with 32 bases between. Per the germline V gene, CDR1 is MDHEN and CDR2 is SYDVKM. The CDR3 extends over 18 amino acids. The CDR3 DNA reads TGTGCCAGCGCCGTTTTAGGAGGACGGGCGACCCCTAACTTTGAAGCTTTCTTT. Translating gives CASAVLGGRATPNFEAFF. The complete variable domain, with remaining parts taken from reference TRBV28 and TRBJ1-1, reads DVKVTQSSRYLVKRTGEKVFLECVQDMDHENMFWYRQDPGLGLRLIYFSYDVKMKEKGDIPEGYSVSREKKERFSLILESASTNQTSMYLCASAVLGGRATPNFEAFFGQGTRLTVV.

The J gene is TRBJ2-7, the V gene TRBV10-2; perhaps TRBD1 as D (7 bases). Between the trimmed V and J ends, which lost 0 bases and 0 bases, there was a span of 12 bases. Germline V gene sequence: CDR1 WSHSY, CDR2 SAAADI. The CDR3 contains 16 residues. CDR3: CASSESPGDSSYEQYF. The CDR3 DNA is TGCGCCAGCAGTGAGTCACCGGGGGACAGCTCCTACGAGCAGTACTTC.

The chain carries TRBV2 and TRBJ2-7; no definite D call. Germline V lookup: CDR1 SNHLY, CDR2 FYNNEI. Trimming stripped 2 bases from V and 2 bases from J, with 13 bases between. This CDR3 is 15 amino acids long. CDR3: CASSENSPATYEQYF. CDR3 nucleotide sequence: TGTGCCAGCAGTGAAAACAGCCCTGCGACCTACGAGCAGTACTTC.

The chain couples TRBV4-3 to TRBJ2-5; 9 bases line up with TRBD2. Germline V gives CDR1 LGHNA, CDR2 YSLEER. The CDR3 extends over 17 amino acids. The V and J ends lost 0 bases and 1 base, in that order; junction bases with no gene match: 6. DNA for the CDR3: TGCGCCAGCAGCCAAGATAGAGTAGCGGGGGCCCAAGAGACCCAGTACTTC. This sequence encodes CASSQDRVAGAQETQYF.

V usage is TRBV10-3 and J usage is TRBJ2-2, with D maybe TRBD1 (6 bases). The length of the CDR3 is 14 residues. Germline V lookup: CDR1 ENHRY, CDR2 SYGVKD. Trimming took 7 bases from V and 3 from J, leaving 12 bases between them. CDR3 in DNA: TGTGCCATCATCCCGGACAGTGACACCGGGGAGCTGTTTTTT. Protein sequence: CAIIPDSDTGELFF.